The T cell receptor beta chain described here comes from a study of CD8 T cells in ankylosing spondylitis. TCRdb reanalysed the 5' RACE reads using MiXCR and keeps one entry per CDR3 protein. The sample includes about 300,000 distinct CDR3 sequences, roughly 20% seen only once; the top ten take under 4%. The CDR3 is 14 amino acids. Trimming removed 3 bases from V and 7 bases from J, with 13 bases in between. The genes are TRBV12-3 or TRBV12-4 and TRBJ1-5; D possibly corresponds to TRBD1 (5 bases). The receptor was isolated from a female donor with ankylosing spondylitis or in good health (not recorded which). The source material was blood, either unsorted or a sorted T cell fraction (not recorded which). The chain's CDR3 is CASSFRAGKQPQHF. In DNA, the CDR3 is TGTGCCAGCAGTTTCCGTGCAGGGAAACAGCCCCAGCATTTT.